These 3 T cell receptor beta chains were all obtained from the same sample, sequenced in a study of CD8+ T cells in alopecia areata. Treatment of the sample: oral pan-JAK inhibitor, 5-10 mg twice daily. Investigators isolated RNA and reverse transcribed it into cDNA to act as the sequencing template. Using immunoSEQ multiplex PCR, the repertoire was profiled, and TCRdb retains in-frame clones only, with some absent. The sample shows approximately 200,000 clones, roughly 64% of them seen only once. This specimen consisted of CD4+ T cells sorted from blood, obtained at week 24, from a patient treated with tofacitinib. The receptors here all came from a human donor with alopecia areata.

This rearrangement joins TRBV27 to TRBJ2-3, with D possibly TRBD1 on 6 matching bases. The CDR3 is 14 residues long. Per the germline V gene, CDR1 is MNHEY and CDR2 is SMNVEV (reference sequence). Trimming removed 10 bases from V and 3 bases from J, with 17 bases in between. CDR3 region: CATPTGYLTDTQYF. DNA for the CDR3: TGTGCCACCCCCACAGGGTACTTGACAGATACGCAGTATTTT.

The V call is TRBV25-1, the J call TRBJ2-3; D might be TRBD2 (5 bases). CDR3 size: 13 residues. V gave up 1 base and J gave up 7 bases, with 9 bases separating them. Germline V CDR1 and CDR2: MGHDK, SYGVNS. The CDR3 coding sequence is TGTGCCAGCAGTGAATGGGAGCAGTATACGCAGTATTTT. Residues: CASSEWEQYTQYF.

The V call is TRBV5-4, the J call TRBJ2-1; tentative D call: TRBD1 (5 bases). The CDR3 runs 14 residues. The germline V gene has CDR1 SGHNT and CDR2 YYREEE (reference sequence). Trimming stripped 1 base from V and 2 bases from J, with 7 bases between. The CDR3 DNA is TGTGCCAGCAGCTTGCAGGGTACCTACAATGAGCAGTTCTTC. As protein: CASSLQGTYNEQFF.